This entry lists 21 T cell receptor beta chains sequenced from one sample in a study of blood T cell repertoires in COVID-19. Method: immunoSEQ multiplex PCR; TCRdb's copy keeps in-frame clones and lacks some. This sample has 90,000 to 100,000 clones; more than 65% occur once, and the top ten carry around a tenth. Sequencing input: peripheral blood. The receptors were gathered from an elderly woman with acute or convalescent COVID-19.

The chain has TRBV5-1 and TRBJ2-2, with D tentatively TRBD2 (6 bases). The V gene lost 4 bases and the J gene lost 0 bases, with 13 bases spanning the gap. Germline lookup yields CDR1 SGHRS and CDR2 YFSETQ. This CDR3 contains 16 residues. This CDR3 is CASSEGGGSNTGELFF. DNA of the CDR3: TGCGCCAGCAGCGAAGGTGGGGGGTCGAACACCGGGGAGCTGTTTTTT.

The chain links TRBV18 to TRBJ1-1; D gene unclear. CDR3 length equals 16 residues. Germline V gene sequence: CDR1 KGHSH, CDR2 LQKENI. V was pared by 3 bases and J by 3 bases, with 17 bases between. The CDR3 nucleotides read TGTGCCAGCTCACCCCTACGGCCCGGGGATGACACTGAAGCTTTCTTT. Translating gives CASSPLRPGDDTEAFF.

The J gene is TRBJ2-3, the V gene TRBV5-1, with D perhaps TRBD2 (6 bases). Germline CDR1 SGHRS, CDR2 YFSETQ. The CDR3 has 14 amino acids. Trimming left V 3 bases short and J 6 bases short, with 14 bases between. For the CDR3, the DNA is TGCGCCAGCAGCTCTGAGGGGCGGGACGATACGCAGTATTTT. This sequence encodes CASSSEGRDDTQYF.

The V call is TRBV11-3, the J call TRBJ2-5; the match to TRBD2 covers 14 bases. V shed 5 bases, J shed 4 bases, and the junction held 3 bases outside the gene matches. The CDR3 runs to 15 residues. The germline V gene has CDR1 SGHNT and CDR2 YENEEA. CDR3 in amino acids: CASSATSGGGETQYF. The CDR3 DNA reads TGTGCCAGCAGCGCGACTAGCGGGGGGGGAGAGACCCAGTACTTC.

The chain recombines TRBV13 with TRBJ1-1, with D possibly being TRBD1 (5 bases). The CDR3 loop spans 14 amino acids. Trimming shortened V by 3 bases and J by 1 base, and 9 bases separated the two germline ends. Germline CDR1 and CDR2: PRHDT and FYEKMQ (reference sequence). In nucleotides, the CDR3 is TGTGCCAGCAGCTTGAACAGGAGGAACACTGAAGCTTTCTTT. Its protein product is CASSLNRRNTEAFF.

The rearrangement uses TRBV28 and TRBJ1-5; perhaps TRBD1 as D (6 bases). The ends were cut back, 5 bases at V and 7 bases at J, with 24 bases in the middle. CDR1 is MDHEN and CDR2 is SYDVKM in the germline V gene. The CDR3 is 17 residues long. The CDR3 sequence: CASSLFTGSSKGQPQHF. In DNA form, the CDR3 reads TGTGCCAGCAGTCTATTCACAGGGTCCTCAAAGGGACAGCCCCAGCATTTT.

The genes are TRBV5-6 and TRBJ2-5; the D gene is possibly TRBD2 (6 bases). Trimming took 4 bases from V and 4 from J, leaving 23 bases between them. There are 17 residues in the CDR3. Germline assignment: CDR1 SGHDT and CDR2 YYEEEE. The CDR3 loop reads CASSRFYTVGEAETQYF. DNA of the CDR3: TGTGCCAGCAGCAGATTTTATACGGTCGGGGAGGCAGAGACCCAGTACTTC.

In the case of this clone: The same CDR3 arises from other DNA sequences in this sample as well. The chain carries TRBV30 and TRBJ1-1, with a weak D call TRBD1 (5 bases). CDR1 GTSNPN and CDR2 SVGIG come from the germline V gene (reference sequence). This CDR3 has 14 residues. V gave up 3 bases and J gave up 8 bases, with 19 bases separating them. The CDR3 spells CAWRGGPGLGEAFF. The CDR3 nucleotides are TGTGCCTGGAGGGGGGGACCGGGGCTGGGGGAAGCTTTCTTT.

CDR3 protein: CASSTKGLAGGNEQYF. As DNA, the CDR3 is TGTGCCAGCAGCACCAAAGGACTAGCGGGGGGGAACGAGCAGTACTTC. The J gene is TRBJ2-7, the V gene TRBV7-2, with 15 bases aligning to TRBD2. Germline-derived CDR1 and CDR2 are SGHTA and FQGNSA. Trimming cost V 5 bases and J 5 bases; bases outside gene matches: 7. This CDR3 has 16 amino acids. Full variable domain (rest looked up from reference TRBV7-2 and TRBJ2-7): GAGVSQSPSNKVTEKGKDVELRCDPISGHTALYWYRQSLGQGLEFLIYFQGNSAPDKSGLPSDRFSAERTGGSVSTLTIQRTQQEDSAVYLCASSTKGLAGGNEQYFGPGTRLTVT.

The V gene is TRBV18, the J gene TRBJ2-2; D not resolved. Trimming shortened V by 3 bases and J by 0 bases, and 17 bases separated the two germline ends. CDR3 length: 18 amino acids. The germline gives CDR1 KGHSH, CDR2 LQKENI. The CDR3 region is CASSPPKGTTPNTGELFF. The CDR3 DNA is TGTGCCAGCTCACCCCCCAAAGGTACGACTCCGAACACCGGGGAGCTGTTTTTT.

The gene calls are TRBV12-3 or TRBV12-4 and TRBJ1-3; D is possibly TRBD1 (5 bases). The CDR3 has 13 amino acids. Trimming shortened V by 3 bases and J by 4 bases, and 7 bases separated the two germline ends. CDR3: CASSLAGGNTIYF. The DNA for the CDR3 is TGTGCCAGCAGTTTGGCAGGGGGAAACACCATATATTTT.

The V gene is TRBV5-1, the J gene TRBJ2-2; 10 positions match TRBD2. V lost 7 bases, J lost 4 bases, and 4 bases stayed unmatched. CDR1 is SGHRS and CDR2 is YFSETQ in the germline V gene. The CDR3 covers 14 residues. The CDR3 nucleotides are TGCGCCAGCGCAGGGACTAGCGCCACCGGGGAGCTGTTTTTT. It is translated as CASAGTSATGELFF.

This chain connects TRBV30 to TRBJ1-2; TRBD1 is a possible D gene (6 bases). This CDR3 is 17 amino acids long. V shed 2 bases and J shed 6 bases, with 25 bases lying between them. Germline V gene data show CDR1 as GTSNPN and CDR2 as SVGIG (reference sequence). The CDR3 protein is CAWSRRGGWGPADGYTF. The CDR3 nucleotides read TGTGCCTGGAGTCGCCGGGGAGGGTGGGGGCCGGCGGATGGCTACACCTTC.

The V gene is TRBV10-3, the J gene TRBJ2-3; perhaps TRBD1 as D (6 bases). CDR3 size: 16 residues. V was clipped by 0 bases and J by 0 bases, with 10 bases between them. CDR1 and CDR2 (germline): ENHRY, SYGVKD. The CDR3 loop is CAISESAGASTDTQYF. The CDR3 DNA reads as TGTGCCATCAGTGAGTCCGCAGGGGCGAGCACAGATACGCAGTATTTT.

V is TRBV2 and J is TRBJ1-2; D is undetermined. Trimming took off 6 bases at V and 6 bases at J, with 11 bases between the two ends. The CDR3 is made up of 12 amino acids. The germline V gene has CDR1 SNHLY and CDR2 FYNNEI. This chain's CDR3 is CASREIADGYTF. CDR3 bases: TGTGCCAGCAGAGAAATAGCCGATGGCTACACCTTC.

V usage is TRBV18 and J usage is TRBJ1-2; D is perhaps TRBD1 (6 bases). Trimming pared 3 bases from V and 1 base from J, leaving 21 bases between. Germline V gene lookup returns CDR1 KGHSH and CDR2 LQKENI. This CDR3 comprises 18 residues. The CDR3 region has the DNA TGTGCCAGCTCACCTGGGGGGGCACAGGGACCTAATAACTATGGCTACACCTTC. Translated: CASSPGGAQGPNNYGYTF.

Regarding this clone: This specimen includes other DNA sequences encoding the same CDR3. The rearrangement joins TRBV6-5 to TRBJ2-3; D is unresolved. This CDR3 comprises 13 residues. V was shortened by 7 bases and J by 1 base, with 9 bases between the two germline ends. Germline V gives CDR1 MNHEY, CDR2 SVGAGI. CDR3 sequence: CASTPPGTDTQYF. The CDR3 nucleotides are TGTGCCAGCACCCCACCGGGCACAGATACGCAGTATTTT.

The CDR3 is CASRTGGSNQPQHF. The DNA for the CDR3 is TGTGCCAGCAGGACAGGGGGAAGCAATCAGCCCCAGCATTTT. The chain couples TRBV6-6 to TRBJ1-5; TRBD1 matches at 9 bases. V shed 6 bases and J 1 base; nucleotides not matched to a gene: 1. Germline V gives CDR1 MNHNY, CDR2 SVGAGI (reference sequence). This CDR3 spans 14 amino acids.

The V gene is TRBV4-3, the J gene TRBJ1-2, with D possibly matching TRBD1 (5 bases). This CDR3 is built from 14 residues. V was pared by 1 base and J by 8 bases, with 14 bases between. Germline V gene sequence: CDR1 LGHNA, CDR2 YSLEER. CDR3 loop: CASSQVLAGRGYTF. Here the CDR3 DNA reads TGCGCCAGCAGCCAAGTCTTGGCAGGGCGCGGCTACACCTTC.

The rearrangement uses TRBV2 and TRBJ2-1, with D tentatively TRBD2 (5 bases). This CDR3 contains 17 residues. V lost 7 bases, J lost 6 bases, and 25 bases lay in between. Germline V gives CDR1 SNHLY, CDR2 FYNNEI. CDR3 sequence reads: CASKGPGVVVQSNEQFF. The CDR3 nucleotides read TGTGCCAGCAAGGGTCCCGGGGTAGTAGTCCAATCCAATGAGCAGTTCTTC.

This rearrangement joins TRBV24-1 to TRBJ2-2, with D tentatively TRBD1 (5 bases). V was shortened by 0 bases and J by 5 bases, with 12 bases between the two germline ends. The germline V gene has CDR1 KGHDR and CDR2 SFDVKD. CDR3 length equals 16 residues. CDR3 loop: CATSDLVKQGTGELFF. The CDR3 nucleotides read TGTGCCACCAGTGATTTGGTCAAGCAGGGAACCGGGGAGCTGTTTTTT.